The sequence of this T cell receptor (beta chain) was determined in a study of tumor and adjacent non-tumor tissue in lung cancer. V was shortened by 10 bases and J by 5 bases, with 27 bases between the two germline ends. The CDR3 runs 16 residues. CDR1 is MNHEY and CDR2 is SVGEGT in the germline V gene. Three rounds of nested PCR, following a modified ARM-PCR protocol, produced the TCRbeta library. A single record per CDR3 protein comes from TCRdb applying MiXCR to the multiplex PCR reads. The sample lists 50,000 or so distinct CDR3 sequences; 74% were seen once. No cell sorting was done before RNA was extracted from the tissue. The normal lung tissue was taken more than 3 cm from the tumor edge.

The gene calls are TRBV6-2 or TRBV6-3 and TRBJ2-7; tentatively, D is TRBD1 (5 bases). This receptor was identified in a woman between 55 and 75 years old with non-small cell lung cancer. The sequenced material came from distant non-tumor lung tissue. This CDR3 is CANITRKTAGFHEQYF. CDR3 nucleotides: TGTGCCAACATCACCCGGAAGACAGCAGGGTTTCACGAGCAGTACTTC.